The present T cell receptor beta chain was sequenced within a study of blood T cell repertoires in COVID-19. V was pared by 3 bases and J by 0 bases, with 9 bases between. The germline CDR1 and CDR2 sequences are MNHEY and SVGEGT. The length of the CDR3 is 15 residues. Source study methods: Estimation of nucleated cell counts relied on the amplification of reference gene primers. Method: immunoSEQ multiplex PCR; TCRdb's copy keeps in-frame clones and lacks some. For V, J and clone size, that table is used; D and trimming come from the DNA. Here the sample spans under 300,000 clones, roughly 84% being singletons.

Material for sequencing was PBMCs or T cells enriched from blood (not recorded which). The chain carries TRBV6-2 or TRBV6-3 and TRBJ1-5; D call uncertain. This receptor was obtained from a woman in her 50s who had been exposed to COVID-19. CDR3 residues: CASSYGEYSNQPQHF. DNA for the CDR3: TGTGCCAGCAGTTATGGGGAGTATAGCAATCAGCCCCAGCATTTT.